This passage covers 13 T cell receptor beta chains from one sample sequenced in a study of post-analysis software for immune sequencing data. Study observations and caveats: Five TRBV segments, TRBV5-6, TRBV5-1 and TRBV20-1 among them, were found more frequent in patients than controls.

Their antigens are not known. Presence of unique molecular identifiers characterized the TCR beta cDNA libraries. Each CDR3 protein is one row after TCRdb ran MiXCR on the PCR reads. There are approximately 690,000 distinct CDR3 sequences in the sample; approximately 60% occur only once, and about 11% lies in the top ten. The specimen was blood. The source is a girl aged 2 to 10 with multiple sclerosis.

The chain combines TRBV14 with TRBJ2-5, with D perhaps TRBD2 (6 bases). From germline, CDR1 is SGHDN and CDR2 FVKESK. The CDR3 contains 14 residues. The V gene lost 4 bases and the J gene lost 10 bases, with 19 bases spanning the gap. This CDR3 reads CASSLGTPARDQYF. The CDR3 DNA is TGTGCCAGCAGCCTAGGGACTCCCGCCCGGGACCAGTACTTC.

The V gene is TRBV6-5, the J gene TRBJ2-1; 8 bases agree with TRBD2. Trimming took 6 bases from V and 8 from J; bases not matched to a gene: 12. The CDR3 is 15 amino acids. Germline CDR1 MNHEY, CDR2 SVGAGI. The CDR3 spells CASRHQAGERDEQFF. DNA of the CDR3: TGTGCCAGCAGGCACCAAGCGGGAGAAAGGGATGAGCAGTTCTTC.

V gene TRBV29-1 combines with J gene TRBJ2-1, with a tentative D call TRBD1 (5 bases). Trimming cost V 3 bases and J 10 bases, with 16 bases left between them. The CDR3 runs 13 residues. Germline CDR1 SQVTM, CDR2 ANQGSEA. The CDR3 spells CSVENTGVREQFF. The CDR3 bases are TGCAGCGTTGAGAATACAGGCGTCAGGGAGCAGTTCTTC.

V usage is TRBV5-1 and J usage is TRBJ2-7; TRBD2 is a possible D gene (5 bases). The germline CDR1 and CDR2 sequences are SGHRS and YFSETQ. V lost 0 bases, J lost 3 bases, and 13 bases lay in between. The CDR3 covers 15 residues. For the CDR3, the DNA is TGCGCCAGCAGCTTGGAGCCGGGGTCCCACTACGAGCAGTACTTC. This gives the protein CASSLEPGSHYEQYF.

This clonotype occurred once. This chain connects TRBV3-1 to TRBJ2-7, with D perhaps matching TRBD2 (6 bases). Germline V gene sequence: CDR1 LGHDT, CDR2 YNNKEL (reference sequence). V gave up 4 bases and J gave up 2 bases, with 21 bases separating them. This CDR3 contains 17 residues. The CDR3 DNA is TGTGCCAGCAGCCCTCCCCGTAGGGACTTTAAAACCTACGAGCAGTACTTC. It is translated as CASSPPRRDFKTYEQYF.

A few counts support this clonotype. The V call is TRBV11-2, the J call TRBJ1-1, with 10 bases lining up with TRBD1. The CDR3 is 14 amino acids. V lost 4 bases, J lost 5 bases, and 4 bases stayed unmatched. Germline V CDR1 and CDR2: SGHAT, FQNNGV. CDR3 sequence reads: CASSSDRGRTEAFF. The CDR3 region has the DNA TGTGCCAGCAGCTCGGACAGGGGGAGGACTGAAGCTTTCTTT. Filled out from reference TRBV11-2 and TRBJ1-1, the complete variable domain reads EAGVAQSPRYKIIEKRQSVAFWCNPISGHATLYWYQQILGQGPKLLIQFQNNGVVDDSQLPKDRFSAERLKGVDSTLKIQPAKLEDSAVYLCASSSDRGRTEAFFGQGTRLTVV.

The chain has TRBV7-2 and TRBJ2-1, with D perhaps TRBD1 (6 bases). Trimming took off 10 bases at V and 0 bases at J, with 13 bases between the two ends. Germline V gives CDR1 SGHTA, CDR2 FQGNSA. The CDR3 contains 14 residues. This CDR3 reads CATHQGNSYNEQFF. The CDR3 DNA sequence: TGTGCCACCCACCAGGGGAACTCCTACAATGAGCAGTTCTTC.

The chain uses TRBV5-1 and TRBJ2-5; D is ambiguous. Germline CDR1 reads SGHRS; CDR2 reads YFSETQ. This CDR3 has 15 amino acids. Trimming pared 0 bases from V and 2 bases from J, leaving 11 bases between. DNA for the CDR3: TGCGCCAGCAGCTTGGACTCCCCGGATCAAGAGACCCAGTACTTC. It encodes CASSLDSPDQETQYF.

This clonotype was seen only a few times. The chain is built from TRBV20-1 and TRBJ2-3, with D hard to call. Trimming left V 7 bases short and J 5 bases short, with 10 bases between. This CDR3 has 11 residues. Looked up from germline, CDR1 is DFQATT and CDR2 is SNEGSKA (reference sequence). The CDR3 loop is CSDIDGDTQYF. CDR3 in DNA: TGCAGTGATATTGACGGAGATACGCAGTATTTT.

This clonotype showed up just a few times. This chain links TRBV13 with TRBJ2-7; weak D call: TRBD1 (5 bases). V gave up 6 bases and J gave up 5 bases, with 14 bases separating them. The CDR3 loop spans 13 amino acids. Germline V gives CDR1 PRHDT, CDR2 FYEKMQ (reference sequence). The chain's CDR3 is CASSPQDSHEQYF. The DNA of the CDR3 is TGTGCCAGCAGTCCACAGGATTCCCACGAGCAGTACTTC.

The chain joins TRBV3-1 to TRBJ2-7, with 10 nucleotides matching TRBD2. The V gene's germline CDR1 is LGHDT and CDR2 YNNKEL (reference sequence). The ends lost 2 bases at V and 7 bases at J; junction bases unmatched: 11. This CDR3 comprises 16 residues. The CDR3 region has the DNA TGTGCCAGCAGCCAAACGGGAGCGGGAGGGCCGAAGGAGCAGTACTTC. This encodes CASSQTGAGGPKEQYF.

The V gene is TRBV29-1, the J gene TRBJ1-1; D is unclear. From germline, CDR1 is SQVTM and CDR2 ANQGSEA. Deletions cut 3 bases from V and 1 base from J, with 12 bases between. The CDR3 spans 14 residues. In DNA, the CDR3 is TGCAGCGTTGAGGATGCCGTCCCGAACACTGAAGCTTTCTTT. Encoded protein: CSVEDAVPNTEAFF.

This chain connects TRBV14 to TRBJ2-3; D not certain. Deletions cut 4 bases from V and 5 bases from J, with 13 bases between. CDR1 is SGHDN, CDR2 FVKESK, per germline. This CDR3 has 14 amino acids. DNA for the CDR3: TGTGCCAGCAGCCCCAGACTCCTACAAGATACGCAGTATTTT. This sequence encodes CASSPRLLQDTQYF.